This entry lists 16 T cell receptor beta chains sequenced from one sample in a study of T-cell reconstitution after alpha-beta-depleted transplantation in children. The TCRbeta library incorporated unique molecular identifiers. In TCRdb, the PCR reads were re-called with MiXCR into one record per CDR3 protein. The table lists a few hundred thousand distinct CDR3 sequences, roughly a tenth of them singletons, with about 5% in the top ten. The material was PBMCs from the stem cell graft donor, obtained from the stem cell graft. These receptors were collected from a human donor who donated a stem cell graft to a child with SCID.

This clonotype was seen many times. The rearrangement joins TRBV12-3 or TRBV12-4 to TRBJ2-7, with 9 nucleotides matching TRBD1. Trimming cost V 6 bases and J 2 bases; bases outside gene matches: 8. The CDR3 sequence is 15 residues long. CDR3: CASSLPGQGTYEQYF. For the CDR3, the DNA is TGTGCCAGCAGCCTTCCGGGACAGGGTACCTACGAGCAGTACTTC.

Points on this clonotype: One base away lies a much larger clone, so this may be a sequencing read error. The genes are TRBV20-1 and TRBJ1-4; 10 bases agree with TRBD1. CDR1 DFQATT and CDR2 SNEGSKA come from the germline V gene (reference sequence). The CDR3 has 16 amino acids. For the CDR3, the DNA is TGCTGTGCTAGAGTTTCGACAGGGGGCGCGTTTGAAAAACTGTTTTTT. Residues: CCARVSTGGAFEKLFF.

In this sample, this clonotype turned up many times. The chain joins TRBV7-2 to TRBJ1-4; D ambiguous. Between the trimmed V and J ends, which lost 4 bases and 6 bases, there was a span of 12 bases. Germline V gives CDR1 SGHTA, CDR2 FQGNSA. The CDR3 is made up of 14 amino acids. CDR3 sequence: CASSYSTWDEKLFF. CDR3 nucleotide sequence: TGTGCCAGCAGCTACTCGACTTGGGATGAAAAACTGTTTTTT.

This clonotype was seen repeatedly, ten times or more. The gene calls are TRBV5-1 and TRBJ2-3; 7 bases are shared with TRBD2. Germline V gives CDR1 SGHRS, CDR2 YFSETQ. V was pared by 0 bases and J by 2 bases, with 3 bases of the junction left unmatched. The CDR3 is 15 amino acids. The CDR3 protein is CASSLGLAPTDTQYF. The CDR3 DNA follows: TGCGCCAGCAGCTTGGGACTAGCCCCCACAGATACGCAGTATTTT.

This clonotype was detected many times. The chain carries TRBV7-3 and TRBJ2-3; D is unclear. CDR3 length: 13 residues. Trimming pared 4 bases from V and 0 bases from J, leaving 5 bases between. CDR1 and CDR2 (germline): SGHTA, FQGTGA. The CDR3 loop is CASSSDSTDTQYF. The CDR3 nucleotides read TGTGCCAGCAGCTCGGACAGCACAGATACGCAGTATTTT.

At least ten counts were recorded for this clonotype. The chain has TRBV25-1 and TRBJ1-3; TRBD1 matches 11 bases. Germline V CDR1 and CDR2: MGHDK, SYGVNS. This CDR3 is built from 14 residues. Unmatched junction bases numbered 5, after V lost 5 bases and J lost 8 bases. This CDR3 is CASSRGTGGDTIYF. The CDR3 region has the DNA TGTGCCAGCAGTCGAGGGACAGGGGGGGACACCATATATTTT.

On this clonotype itself: A read error may be the cause here, since a much bigger clone is one base away. The V gene is TRBV15, the J gene TRBJ1-2; tentatively, D is TRBD1 (6 bases). CDR3 length: 13 amino acids. CDR1 is LNHNV, CDR2 YYDKDF, per germline (reference sequence). Here the CDR3 reads CATSTGTHYGDTF. The CDR3, as DNA: TGTGCCACCAGCACCGGGACACACTATGGCGACACCTTC.

Many counts were recorded for this clonotype. The rearrangement joins TRBV7-2 to TRBJ1-1; the match to TRBD1 covers 8 bases. There are 13 residues in the CDR3. V gave up 8 bases and J gave up 4 bases; unmatched junction bases: 6. CDR1 SGHTA and CDR2 FQGNSA come from the germline V gene. CDR3 sequence: CASSRDRSTEAFF. The DNA for the CDR3 is TGTGCCAGCTCCCGGGACAGGAGCACTGAAGCTTTCTTT.

Written as DNA, the CDR3 is TGTGCCAGCAGCTTGTCCCCGGGACTAGCGGGGGGGCCAGGTAATGAGCAGTTCTTC. It encodes CASSLSPGLAGGPGNEQFF. The rearrangement joins TRBV5-6 to TRBJ2-1; the match to TRBD2 covers 16 bases. V dropped 1 base and J dropped 7; count of bases not matched to a gene: 11. The germline CDR1 and CDR2 sequences are SGHDT and YYEEEE. This CDR3 spans 19 amino acids.

In its sample, this clonotype was seen many times. CDR3 DNA: TGTGCCAGCAGCTTATCAGCCCAGCGGGGGGGCGGGGAGCTGTTTTTT. Translation gives CASSLSAQRGGGELFF. The chain uses TRBV7-6 and TRBJ2-2; 10 bases line up with TRBD2. The ends lost 2 bases at V and 7 bases at J; junction bases unmatched: 7. This CDR3 is 16 amino acids long. The V gene's germline CDR1 is SGHVS and CDR2 FNYEAQ.

With respect to this clonotype: This may stem from a read error, because a much larger clone lies one nucleotide away. The chain combines TRBV29-1 with TRBJ2-7; a weak D match, TRBD2 (6 bases). Trimming stripped 7 bases from V and 3 bases from J, with 16 bases between. Germline CDR1 and CDR2: SQVTM and ANQGSEA. The CDR3 sequence is 13 residues long. CDR3 sequence: CSAVPRRDYEQYF. As DNA, the CDR3 is TGCAGCGCTGTCCCAAGGCGGGACTACGAGCAGTACTTC.

This clonotype has a count of ten or more. The V gene is TRBV20-1, the J gene TRBJ2-1, with 13 bases lining up with TRBD2. V lost 5 bases to trimming and J lost 6 bases; unmatched junction nucleotides: 4. CDR1 and CDR2 from the germline V gene are DFQATT and SNEGSKA (reference sequence). CDR3 length equals 14 residues. DNA for the CDR3: TGCAGTGCTCACGGACTAGCGGGGGTCAATGAGCAGTTCTTC. It specifies CSAHGLAGVNEQFF.

This sequence joins TRBV27 and TRBJ2-7; TRBD1 matches at 7 bases. This CDR3 spans 14 amino acids. Per the germline V gene, CDR1 is MNHEY and CDR2 is SMNVEV (reference sequence). V lost 5 bases to trimming and J lost 6 bases; unmatched junction nucleotides: 10. CDR3 bases: TGTGCCAGCAGTCGAGGACAGGTTCTGAGCGAGCAGTACTTC. Its protein product is CASSRGQVLSEQYF.

J is TRBJ1-6 and V is TRBV11-2; no clear D. V lost 5 bases, J lost 6 bases, and 14 bases lay in between. The CDR3 sequence is 15 residues long. Germline loops: CDR1 SGHAT, CDR2 FQNNGV. DNA of the CDR3: TGTGCCAGCAGCATGGGTGGTCGGTTTAATTCACCCCTCCACTTT. This sequence encodes CASSMGGRFNSPLHF. Together with reference TRBV11-2 and TRBJ1-6, the CDR3 gives the full variable domain: EAGVAQSPRYKIIEKRQSVAFWCNPISGHATLYWYQQILGQGPKLLIQFQNNGVVDDSQLPKDRFSAERLKGVDSTLKIQPAKLEDSAVYLCASSMGGRFNSPLHFGNGTRLTVT.

The V and J genes are TRBV4-1 and TRBJ1-2, with TRBD1 matching 9 bases. V was pared by 3 bases and J by 8 bases, with 10 bases of the junction left unmatched. The CDR3 has 15 residues. Germline CDR1 MGHRA, CDR2 YSYEKL. The CDR3 sequence is CASSQGTGQGKGYTF. CDR3 bases: TGCGCCAGCAGCCAGGGGACGGGACAGGGTAAAGGCTACACCTTC.

This clonotype was found many times. This chain connects TRBV5-1 to TRBJ1-2, with 7 nucleotides matching TRBD1. Trimming removed 3 bases from V and 6 bases from J; junction bases left unmatched: 8. The length of the CDR3 is 14 residues. The germline V gene has CDR1 SGHRS and CDR2 YFSETQ. The CDR3 reads CASSSTTGDHGYTF. CDR3 sequence (DNA): TGCGCCAGCAGCTCTACCACAGGGGATCATGGCTACACCTTC.